One sample yielded the 17 T cell receptor beta chains listed below, sequenced in a study of T cells in tuberculosis. Measured with immunoSEQ multiplex PCR; TCRdb has only the in-frame clones, and not every one. The repertoire consists of just under 45,000 clones, with about 94% occurring once and the leading ten covering around 1.9%. Sequences were obtained from PBMCs. The origin of the receptors is a donor aged 10 to 29 with latent tuberculosis or without tuberculosis infection. Some clones in this sample may be carry-over from other donors' samples.

This chain links TRBV6-4 with TRBJ1-1; 8 bases fit TRBD1. CDR3 length equals 14 residues. CDR1 and CDR2 (germline): MRHNA, SNTAGT. The junction had 10 bases not matched to a gene; V was cut back by 5 bases and J by 8 bases. The CDR3 spells CASSQDRGRTEAFF. The CDR3 DNA reads TGTGCCAGCAGTCAAGACAGGGGCCGAACGGAAGCTTTCTTT.

The genes are TRBV5-1 and TRBJ2-7; a possible D gene is TRBD1 (6 bases). The CDR3 extends over 13 amino acids. Germline loops: CDR1 SGHRS, CDR2 YFSETQ. V was shortened by 6 bases and J by 0 bases, with 10 bases between the two germline ends. The CDR3 is CASTKDSSYEQYF. CDR3 DNA sequence: TGCGCCAGCACCAAGGACAGCTCCTACGAGCAGTACTTC. The whole variable domain, filled in from reference TRBV5-1 and TRBJ2-7, reads KAGVTQTPRYLIKTRGQQVTLSCSPISGHRSVSWYQQTPGQGLQFLFEYFSETQRNKGNFPGRFSGRQFSNSRSEMNVSTLELGDSALYLCASTKDSSYEQYFGPGTRLTVT.

The chain recombines TRBV9 with TRBJ2-2, with 9 bases fitting TRBD2. The V and J ends lost 3 bases and 2 bases, in that order; junction bases with no gene match: 5. The CDR3 extends over 16 amino acids. Germline loops: CDR1 SGDLS, CDR2 YYNGEE. The CDR3 spells CASSGLAGANTGELFF. In nucleotides, the CDR3 is TGTGCCAGCAGCGGATTAGCGGGAGCTAACACCGGGGAGCTGTTTTTT.

This chain joins TRBV7-2 and TRBJ2-1; TRBD1 matches at 12 bases. Trimming cost V 6 bases and J 9 bases; bases outside gene matches: 6. The CDR3 length is 14 residues. In germline, CDR1 is SGHTA, CDR2 FQGNSA. CDR3 in amino acids: CASSSGQGAGEQFF. CDR3 nucleotides: TGTGCCAGCAGTTCGGGACAGGGGGCGGGTGAGCAGTTCTTC.

This chain joins TRBV7-3 and TRBJ2-1; 14 nucleotides match TRBD2. The length of the CDR3 is 19 residues. V lost 4 bases to trimming and J lost 9 bases; unmatched junction nucleotides: 17. Germline V lookup: CDR1 SGHTA, CDR2 FQGTGA. CDR3 sequence reads: CASSSVQLTSGRAIGEQFF. CDR3 DNA sequence: TGTGCCAGCAGCTCCGTTCAACTGACTAGCGGGAGGGCCATCGGTGAGCAGTTCTTC.

The chain uses TRBV5-6 and TRBJ2-1; 9 nucleotides agree with TRBD2. J gave up 8 bases and V 3 bases, and 18 bases lay outside the gene matches. The germline V gene has CDR1 SGHDT and CDR2 YYEEEE. The CDR3 runs to 18 residues. CDR3: CASSSLDSSGRLGYEQFF. CDR3 DNA sequence: TGTGCCAGCAGCTCCTTGGACTCCAGCGGGAGGTTGGGGTATGAGCAGTTCTTC.

On this clone itself: At one of its ends the junction is not consistent with the germline gene, which may arise from a read error. This chain joins TRBV19 and TRBJ1-1; no definite D call. The CDR3 totals 14 residues. Germline assignment: CDR1 LNHDA and CDR2 SQIVND (reference sequence). This CDR3 is CTSSIDLESTEAFF. The CDR3 coding sequence is TGTACCAGTAGTATAGATCTCGAGAGCACTGAAGCTTTCTTT.

The rearrangement joins TRBV6-1 to TRBJ1-3; D gene uncertain. Trimming removed 2 bases at V and 0 bases at J, with 8 bases between. Germline values: CDR1 MNHNS, CDR2 SASEGT. This CDR3 contains 15 residues. The CDR3 bases are TGTGCCAGCAGTGAAACCGTAGTCTCTGGAAACACCATATATTTT. It is translated as CASSETVVSGNTIYF.

The gene calls are TRBV7-2 and TRBJ2-7; 12 nucleotides line up with TRBD1. Per germline, CDR1 SGHTA and CDR2 FQGNSA. CDR3 length: 17 residues. The trim removed 0 bases at V and 0 bases at J, leaving 3 bases unmatched. Here the CDR3 DNA reads TGTGCCAGCAGCTTAGCAGGGACAGGGGGCTCCTCCTACGAGCAGTACTTC. This encodes CASSLAGTGGSSYEQYF.

This clone was picked up one time. The CDR3, as DNA: TGCGCCAGCAGCCCATCGCTAGCGGGAACCTACAATGAGCAGTTCTTC. This encodes CASSPSLAGTYNEQFF. The chain links TRBV4-3 to TRBJ2-1, with TRBD2 matching 9 bases. Germline values: CDR1 LGHNA, CDR2 YSLEER. Trimming at V came to 4 bases and at J to 2 bases, leaving 6 bases not matched to a gene. The CDR3 spans 16 residues.

The CDR3 protein is CASSLNTGGLLVDEQFF. CDR3 bases: TGTGCCAGCAGCTTAAATACGGGAGGATTGCTTGTGGATGAGCAGTTCTTC. This chain joins TRBV7-2 and TRBJ2-1, with TRBD2 matching 7 bases. Germline V gene lookup returns CDR1 SGHTA and CDR2 FQGNSA. This CDR3 comprises 17 residues. J gave up 8 bases and V 2 bases, and 15 bases lay outside the gene matches.

This sequence joins TRBV5-1 and TRBJ2-7; TRBD1 matches at 10 bases. The CDR3 covers 15 residues. CDR1 SGHRS and CDR2 YFSETQ come from the germline V gene. With V trimmed by 4 bases and J by 5 bases, 9 bases remained unmatched. The CDR3 DNA is TGCGCCAGCAGCCCACTCGGGACAGGGGACGACGAGCAGTACTTC. Its translation is CASSPLGTGDDEQYF.

The chain couples TRBV28 to TRBJ1-2; a possible D gene is TRBD1 (5 bases). Germline V gives CDR1 MDHEN, CDR2 SYDVKM. The V end lost 6 bases, the J end lost 4 bases, and 9 bases lay between the germline ends. This CDR3 spans 12 amino acids. CDR3: CASRSGAYGYTF. The CDR3, as DNA: TGTGCCAGCAGAAGTGGGGCCTATGGCTACACCTTC.

CDR3 bases: TGCAGCGGTGGATGGGGGGGCGAGACCCAGTACTTC. Its translation: CSGGWGGETQYF. This chain connects TRBV29-1 to TRBJ2-5, with a possible D match to TRBD2 (7 bases). The CDR3 is 12 residues long. In germline, CDR1 is SQVTM, CDR2 ANQGSEA. Trimming shortened V by 7 bases and J by 5 bases, and 14 bases separated the two germline ends.

This clone was picked up a small number of times. The rearrangement uses TRBV21-1 and TRBJ2-5; TRBD2, the table's D call, lacks a check against the DNA. TRBV21-1 is a recognized pseudogene. The CDR3 runs to 18 residues. This CDR3 reads CASSKHELLAGLQETQYF. Written as DNA, the CDR3 is TGTGCCAGCAGCAAACACGAACTTCTAGCGGGTCTGCAAGAGACCCAGTACTTC.

The genes are TRBV11-2 and TRBJ1-2, with a tentative D call TRBD1 (6 bases). V was shortened by 5 bases and J by 4 bases, with 20 bases between the two germline ends. Germline loops: CDR1 SGHAT, CDR2 FQNNGV. The CDR3 is made up of 16 amino acids. The CDR3 protein is CASSRRSWTDFYGYTF. The CDR3 coding sequence is TGTGCCAGCAGCCGAAGGTCGTGGACAGACTTCTATGGCTACACCTTC.

The chain uses TRBV11-3 and TRBJ2-1, with TRBD2 identical over 8 bases. The germline V gene has CDR1 SGHNT and CDR2 YENEEA. J lost 10 bases, V lost 1 base, and 12 bases had no gene match. The CDR3 length is 16 residues. The CDR3 region has the DNA TGTGCCAGCAGCTTAGGTGTTTTGGCGGGAGGTGGAGAGCAGTTCTTC. This encodes CASSLGVLAGGGEQFF.